Below, 5 T cell receptor beta chains from the same sample are listed, as sequenced in a study of T-cell memory formation after mild COVID-19. TCRdb analysed the 5' RACE reads with MiXCR anew, one entry per CDR3 protein. The profile shows about 200,000 distinct CDR3 sequences, approximately 16% of them singletons. Specimen: PBMCs or a T cell subset sorted from them (not recorded which). The receptor source for this set is an adult woman who had mild COVID-19 (a few samples of this study predate the infection). Cell type and time point are not known.

The count of this clonotype is one. CDR3 in DNA: TGTGCCAGCAGGCCAGATACGCAGTATTTT. This codes for CASRPDTQYF. The J gene is TRBJ2-3, the V gene TRBV7-9; no definite D call. CDR3 size: 10 residues. The V end lost 6 bases, the J end lost 4 bases, and 2 bases lay between the germline ends. Per the germline V gene, CDR1 is SEHNR and CDR2 is FQNEAQ (reference sequence).

CDR3 protein: CASSRRTGQGETQYF. In nucleotides, the CDR3 is TGTGCCAGCAGCCGCCGTACAGGGCAGGGAGAGACCCAGTACTTC. The chain is built from TRBV7-9 and TRBJ2-5, with D possibly matching TRBD1 (6 bases). CDR3 length equals 15 residues. V gave up 5 bases and J gave up 4 bases, with 17 bases separating them. CDR1 SEHNR and CDR2 FQNEAQ come from the germline V gene (reference sequence).

This clonotype was detected a few times. This rearrangement joins TRBV4-3 to TRBJ1-4, with D unresolved. With 1 base removed from V and 7 bases from J, the gap between germline ends came to 16 bases. The germline CDR1 and CDR2 sequences are LGHNA and YSLEER. This CDR3 region has 16 residues. The chain's CDR3 is CASSQAVGRGGEKLFF. The CDR3 coding sequence is TGCGCCAGCAGCCAAGCGGTCGGCCGTGGAGGTGAAAAACTGTTTTTT.

The CDR3 protein is CSARDSVLSPGGNSPLHF. CDR3 DNA: TGCAGTGCTAGAGATTCGGTATTGTCCCCAGGGGGCAATTCACCCCTCCACTTT. The chain uses TRBV20-1 and TRBJ1-6; TRBD1 agrees at 8 bases. V trimming: 0 bases; J trimming: 7 bases; junction bases outside the gene matches: 14. This CDR3 has 18 residues. The germline CDR1 and CDR2 sequences are DFQATT and SNEGSKA (reference sequence).

This sequence joins TRBV10-3 and TRBJ1-3, with a tentative D call TRBD1 (6 bases). Germline CDR1 and CDR2: ENHRY and SYGVKD. The germline V and J ends were trimmed by 10 bases and 3 bases, with 22 bases remaining between them. This CDR3 has 16 amino acids. CDR3 loop: CATAGPDRSSGNTIYF. The CDR3 DNA is TGTGCCACCGCGGGGCCCGACAGGTCGAGTGGAAACACCATATATTTT.